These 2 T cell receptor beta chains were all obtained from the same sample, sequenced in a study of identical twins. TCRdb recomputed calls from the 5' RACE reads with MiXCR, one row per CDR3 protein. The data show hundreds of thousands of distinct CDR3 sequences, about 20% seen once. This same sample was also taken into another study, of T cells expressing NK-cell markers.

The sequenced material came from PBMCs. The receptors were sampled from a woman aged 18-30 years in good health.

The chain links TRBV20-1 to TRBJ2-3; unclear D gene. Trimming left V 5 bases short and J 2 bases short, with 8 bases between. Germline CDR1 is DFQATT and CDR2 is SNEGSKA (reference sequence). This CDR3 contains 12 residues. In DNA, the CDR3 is TGCAGTGCTCTGATAAACACAGATACGCAGTATTTT. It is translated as CSALINTDTQYF.

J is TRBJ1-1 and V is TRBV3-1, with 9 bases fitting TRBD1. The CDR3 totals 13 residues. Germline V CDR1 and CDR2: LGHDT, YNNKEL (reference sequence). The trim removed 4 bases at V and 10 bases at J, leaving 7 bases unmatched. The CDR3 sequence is CASSPWTGEGAFF. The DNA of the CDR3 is TGTGCCAGCAGCCCGTGGACAGGGGAGGGAGCTTTCTTT. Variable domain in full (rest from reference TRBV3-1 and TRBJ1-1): DTAVSQTPKYLVTQMGNDKSIKCEQNLGHDTMYWYKQDSKKFLKIMFSYNNKELIINETVPNRFSPKSPDKAHLNLHINSLELGDSAVYFCASSPWTGEGAFFGQGTRLTVV.